This T cell receptor (delta chain) was recovered during a study of γδ T cells in repeated Plasmodium falciparum infection. Study summary: Timepoints: baseline, immediately before selected infections, and 21 days after every infection.

Study results and limitations: Vdelta2-negative gammadelta repertoires, largely Vdelta1+, seemingly showed infection-driven waves of new clonal selection.

Per germline, CDR1 TSWWSYY and CDR2 QGS. Trimming shortened V by 2 bases and J by 2 bases, and 18 bases separated the two germline ends. The CDR3 sequence is 17 residues long. Flow sorting of PBMC yielded separate Vgamma9/Vdelta2+ and Vdelta2-negative gammadelta T cell populations for bulk repertoire analysis. TRG and TRD sequences were obtained from every sorted gammadelta sample. TCRdb re-called clones from the multiplex PCR reads using CATT. The sample holds around 89,000 delta-chain clones, 1.4% seen once. This clone was recorded many times. Antigen: not known. The sequencing input was gamma-delta T cells from blood. The rearrangement uses TRDV1 and TRDJ1; tentatively, D is TRDD3 (6 bases). This clonotype was sampled from a pool of human donors (malaria-infected and uninfected, not separated). The CDR3 DNA is TGTGCTCTTGGGGAAAATTCCGTGCTGGGGCTAACCGATAAACTCATCTTT. This gives the protein CALGENSVLGLTDKLIF.